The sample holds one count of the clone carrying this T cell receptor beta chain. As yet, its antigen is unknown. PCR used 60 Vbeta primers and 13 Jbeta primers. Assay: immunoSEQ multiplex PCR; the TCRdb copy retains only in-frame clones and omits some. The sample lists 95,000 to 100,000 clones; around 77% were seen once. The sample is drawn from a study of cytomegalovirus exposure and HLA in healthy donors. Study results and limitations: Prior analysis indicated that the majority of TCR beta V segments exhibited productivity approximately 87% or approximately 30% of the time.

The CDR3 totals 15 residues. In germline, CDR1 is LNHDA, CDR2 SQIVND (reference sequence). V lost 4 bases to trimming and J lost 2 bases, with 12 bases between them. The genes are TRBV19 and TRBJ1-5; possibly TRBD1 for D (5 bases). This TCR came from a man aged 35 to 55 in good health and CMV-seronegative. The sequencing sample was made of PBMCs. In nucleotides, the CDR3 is TGTGCCAGTAGTACAGGTATAGGGGGCAATCAGCCCCAGCATTTT. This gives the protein CASSTGIGGNQPQHF.